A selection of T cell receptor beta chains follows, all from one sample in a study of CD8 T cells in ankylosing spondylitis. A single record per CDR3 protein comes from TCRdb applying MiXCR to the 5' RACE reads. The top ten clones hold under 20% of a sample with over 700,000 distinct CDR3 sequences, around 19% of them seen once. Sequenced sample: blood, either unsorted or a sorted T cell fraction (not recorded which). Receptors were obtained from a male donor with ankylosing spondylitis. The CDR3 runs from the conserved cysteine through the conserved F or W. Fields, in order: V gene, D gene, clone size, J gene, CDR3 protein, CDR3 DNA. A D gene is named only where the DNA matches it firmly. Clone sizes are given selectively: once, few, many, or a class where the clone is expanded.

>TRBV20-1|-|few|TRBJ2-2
CSALGGLNTGELFF
TGCAGCGCTCTCGGGGGCCTGAACACCGGGGAGCTGTTTTTT
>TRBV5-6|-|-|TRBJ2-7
CASSFRSKDPYEQYF
TGTGCCAGCAGCTTCAGGAGTAAGGATCCCTACGAGCAGTACTTC
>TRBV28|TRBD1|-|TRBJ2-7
CASSTFGTGPYEQYF
TGTGCCAGCAGTACCTTCGGGACAGGGCCCTACGAGCAGTACTTC
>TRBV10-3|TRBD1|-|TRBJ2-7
CAISSRDRGANEQYF
TGTGCCATCAGTAGCCGGGACAGGGGGGCGAACGAGCAGTACTTC
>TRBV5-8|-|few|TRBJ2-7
CASSLGPGRSLSEQYF
TGTGCCAGCAGCTTGGGCCCTGGCAGGTCCCTTAGTGAGCAGTACTTC
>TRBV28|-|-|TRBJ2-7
CASRPIGQSTYEQYF
TGTGCCAGCAGACCAATCGGACAGTCCACCTACGAGCAGTACTTC
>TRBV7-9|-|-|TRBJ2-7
CASSLVPPTGGDEQYF
TGTGCCAGCAGCTTAGTCCCCCCCACCGGTGGTGACGAGCAGTACTTC
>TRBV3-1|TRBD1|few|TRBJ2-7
CASSPSGTGSYEQYF
TGTGCCAGCAGCCCCTCGGGGACAGGGAGCTACGAGCAGTACTTC
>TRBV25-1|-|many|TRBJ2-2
CARVKLIGSTGELFF
TGTGCCAGGGTAAAACTCATAGGGAGCACCGGGGAGCTGTTTTTT
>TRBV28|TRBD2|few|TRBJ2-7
CGPPTSAYSYEQYF
TGTGGCCCCCCGACTAGCGCCTACTCCTACGAGCAGTACTTC
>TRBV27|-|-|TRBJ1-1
CASSLTPKLMNTEAFF
TGTGCCAGCAGTCTGACCCCGAAACTTATGAACACTGAAGCTTTCTTT
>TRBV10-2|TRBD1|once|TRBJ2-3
CASSRDRTQGTQYF
TGCGCCAGCAGTAGGGACAGGACTCAAGGTACGCAGTATTTT
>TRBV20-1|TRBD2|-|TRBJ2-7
CSAREVAGNLYEQYF
TGCAGTGCTAGAGAGGTAGCGGGAAACCTCTACGAGCAGTACTTC
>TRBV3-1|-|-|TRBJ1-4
CASSQTPSNEKLFF
TGTGCCAGCAGCCAAACTCCTTCTAATGAAAAACTGTTTTTT
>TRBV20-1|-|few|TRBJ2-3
CSARDRQKYVTDTQYF
TGCAGTGCTAGAGATAGACAGAAGTATGTCACAGATACGCAGTATTTT
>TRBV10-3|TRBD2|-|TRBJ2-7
CAVRGGNDEQYF
TGTGCCGTTCGGGGAGGGAACGACGAGCAGTACTTC
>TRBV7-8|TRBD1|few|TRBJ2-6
CASNLHAGTAIFSGANVLTF
TGTGCCAGCAACCTACATGCCGGGACAGCGATCTTCTCTGGGGCCAACGTCCTGACTTTC
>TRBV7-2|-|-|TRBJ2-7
CASSLIENEQYF
TGTGCCAGCAGCTTAATTGAGAACGAGCAGTACTTC
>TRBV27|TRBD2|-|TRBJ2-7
CASGWRGGVDEQYF
TGTGCCAGCGGGTGGCGGGGGGGCGTCGACGAGCAGTACTTC
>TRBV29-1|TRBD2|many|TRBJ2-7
CSVESGAAYEQYF
TGCAGCGTTGAGAGCGGGGCAGCCTACGAGCAGTACTTC
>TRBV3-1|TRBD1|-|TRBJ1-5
CASSGGTGSNQPQHF
TGTGCCAGCAGCGGTGGGACAGGCAGCAATCAGCCCCAGCATTTT
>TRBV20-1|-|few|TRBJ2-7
CSATRGQDEQYF
TGCAGTGCCACGAGGGGTCAGGACGAGCAGTACTTC
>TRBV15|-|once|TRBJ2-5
CATSRDLTEETQYF
TGTGCCACCAGCAGAGATCTGACAGAAGAGACCCAGTACTTC
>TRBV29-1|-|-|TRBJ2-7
CSVQSPSLTYEQYF
TGCAGCGTTCAAAGTCCGAGTCTCACCTACGAGCAGTACTTC
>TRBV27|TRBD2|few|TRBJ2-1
CASSLSPGGRNEQFF
TGTGCCAGCAGTTTATCGCCGGGAGGTAGGAATGAGCAGTTCTTC
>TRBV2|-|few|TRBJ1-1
CASSEGRGTEAFF
TGTGCCAGCAGTGAAGGGAGGGGCACTGAAGCTTTCTTT
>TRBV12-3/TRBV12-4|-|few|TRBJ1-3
CAIPQGPGNTIYF
TGTGCCATCCCGCAGGGACCTGGAAACACCATATATTTT
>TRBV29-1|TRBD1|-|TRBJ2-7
CSVVPTRTGGYEQYF
TGCAGCGTTGTCCCGACTCGGACAGGGGGCTACGAGCAGTACTTC
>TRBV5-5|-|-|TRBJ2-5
CASSPAYGGETQYF
TGTGCCAGCAGCCCAGCATACGGGGGAGAGACCCAGTACTTC
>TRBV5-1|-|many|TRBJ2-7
CASSLVGDEQYF
TGTGCCAGCAGCTTGGTGGGTGACGAGCAGTACTTC
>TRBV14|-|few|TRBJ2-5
CASSTRAETQYF
TGTGCCAGCAGCACCCGGGCTGAGACCCAGTACTTC
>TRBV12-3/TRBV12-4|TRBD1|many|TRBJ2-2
CASSPRTGGTGELFF
TGTGCCAGCAGTCCGCGGACAGGGGGCACCGGGGAGCTGTTTTTT
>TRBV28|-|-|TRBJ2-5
CASSSPEQQETQYF
TGTGCCAGCAGTTCTCCGGAACAGCAAGAGACCCAGTACTTC
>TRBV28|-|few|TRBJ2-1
CASRSGVSYNEQFF
TGTGCCAGCAGGAGTGGAGTTTCCTACAATGAGCAGTTCTTC
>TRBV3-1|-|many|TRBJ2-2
CASSLWTNTGELFF
TGTGCCAGCAGCCTCTGGACAAATACCGGGGAGCTGTTTTTT
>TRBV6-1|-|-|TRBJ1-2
CASSEARQIYGYTF
TGTGCCAGCAGTGAAGCGCGGCAGATCTATGGCTACACCTTC
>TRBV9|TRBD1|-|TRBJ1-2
CASSESSGQGTYGYTF
TGTGCCAGCAGCGAGTCATCGGGACAGGGGACCTATGGCTACACCTTC
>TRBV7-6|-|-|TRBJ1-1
CASSPGVFGQKNTEAFF
TGTGCCAGCAGCCCGGGCGTCTTTGGGCAGAAGAACACTGAAGCTTTCTTT
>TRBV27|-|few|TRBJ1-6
CASSFGEGRNSPLHF
TGTGCCAGCAGTTTCGGGGAGGGTAGGAATTCACCCCTCCACTTT
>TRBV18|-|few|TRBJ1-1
CASSPVTGSNTEAFF
TGTGCCAGCTCACCCGTAACAGGCTCGAACACTGAAGCTTTCTTT
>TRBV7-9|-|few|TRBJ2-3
CASSLGAYTYRDTQYF
TGTGCCAGCAGCTTAGGGGCGTATACCTATCGAGATACGCAGTATTTT
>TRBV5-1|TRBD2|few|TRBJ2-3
CASSPGWRGEIDTQYF
TGCGCCAGCAGCCCAGGCTGGCGGGGGGAGATAGATACGCAGTATTTT
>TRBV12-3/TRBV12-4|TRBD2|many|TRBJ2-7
CASSTGLAGLYEQYF
TGTGCCAGCAGCACCGGACTAGCGGGCCTTTACGAGCAGTACTTC